These T cell receptor beta chains were read from a single sample in a study of T-cell reconstitution after alpha-beta-depleted transplantation in children. TCRdb reprocessed the PCR reads via MiXCR and lists one record per CDR3 protein. The sample yields 600,000 to 700,000 distinct CDR3 sequences, around 14% seen once. The input for sequencing was PBMCs, taken before TCRalphabeta/CD19-depleted stem cell transplant. The receptors shown here come from a girl aged 2-9 years with congenital amegakaryocytic thrombocytopenia, due to receive a stem cell transplant. The CDR3 runs from the conserved cysteine through the conserved F or W. Fields, in order: CDR3 protein, CDR3 DNA, D gene, V gene, clone size, J gene. The D gene is left open where the match is weak. Clone sizes are given selectively: once, few, many, or a class where the clone is expanded.

CASSITGVSGELFF,TGTGCCAGCAGTATAACAGGGGTTTCTGGGGAGCTGTTTTTT,TRBD1,TRBV7-3,few,TRBJ2-2
CASSPRGGVDAYEQYF,TGTGCCAGCAGCCCCCGCGGGGGGGTGGACGCCTACGAGCAGTACTTC,TRBD2,TRBV9,few,TRBJ2-7
CAISEDLNQPQHF,TGTGCCATCAGTGAAGACCTGAATCAGCCCCAGCATTTT,.,TRBV10-3,many,TRBJ1-5
CASSPRDTSASGANVLTF,TGTGCCAGCAGCCCACGGGACACCTCTGCCTCTGGGGCCAACGTCCTGACTTTC,.,TRBV3-1,.,TRBJ2-6
CSVEEGGQDLNEQFF,TGCAGCGTTGAAGAGGGGGGACAGGACCTCAATGAGCAGTTCTTC,TRBD1,TRBV29-1,many,TRBJ2-1
CASSSDGDGYTF,TGTGCCAGCAGCTCGGACGGTGATGGCTACACCTTC,.,TRBV7-9,many,TRBJ1-2
CSVVSASEENEQFF,TGCAGCGTTGTTTCGGCTAGCGAGGAAAATGAGCAGTTCTTC,.,TRBV29-1,many,TRBJ2-1
CAWGGATNEKLFF,TGTGCCTGGGGAGGCGCAACTAATGAAAAACTGTTTTTT,.,TRBV30,.,TRBJ1-4
CSTHEWGTTNEKLFF,TGCAGCACTCATGAATGGGGCACAACTAATGAAAAACTGTTTTTT,.,TRBV20-1,many,TRBJ1-4
CASSQESGQIYEQYF,TGTGCCAGCAGCCAAGAATCTGGACAGATCTACGAGCAGTACTTC,.,TRBV3-1,many,TRBJ2-7
CSARISGSTYEQYF,TGCAGTGCCAGAATTAGCGGGAGTACCTACGAGCAGTACTTC,TRBD2,TRBV20-1,.,TRBJ2-7
CATGGRITRRPYTGELFF,TGTGCCACCGGGGGGAGGATAACAAGACGCCCATACACCGGGGAGCTGTTTTTT,.,TRBV24-1,.,TRBJ2-2
CASSSAERNTIYF,TGCGCCAGCAGCTCGGCAGAAAGAAACACCATATATTTT,.,TRBV5-1,few,TRBJ1-3
CASSYSAGGETGELFF,TGTGCCAGCAGTTACTCTGCGGGAGGGGAAACCGGGGAGCTGTTTTTT,TRBD2,TRBV6-5,many,TRBJ2-2
CASSQVGNIAGFDEQYF,TGCGCCAGCAGCCAAGTCGGTAATATAGCGGGATTCGACGAGCAGTACTTC,TRBD2,TRBV4-1,.,TRBJ2-7
CASSTREKNIQYF,TGTGCCAGCAGTACGAGGGAGAAAAACATTCAGTACTTC,.,TRBV27,many,TRBJ2-4
CASSSGLANYEQYF,TGTGCCAGCAGCTCGGGACTAGCGAACTACGAGCAGTACTTC,TRBD2,TRBV5-4,.,TRBJ2-7
CASSEGRTYEQYF,TGCGCCAGCAGTGAGGGCCGGACCTACGAGCAGTACTTC,.,TRBV10-1,few,TRBJ2-7
CASSISGSRTDTQYF,TGTGCCAGCAGCATTAGCGGGAGCCGCACAGATACGCAGTATTTT,TRBD2,TRBV9,few,TRBJ2-3
CASSLVGVTGELFF,TGTGCCAGCAGTTTGGTAGGGGTCACCGGGGAGCTGTTTTTT,.,TRBV27,many,TRBJ2-2
CASSLRTSGRFAYEQYF,TGCGCCAGCAGCCTCAGGACTAGCGGGAGATTCGCCTACGAGCAGTACTTC,TRBD2,TRBV5-1,many,TRBJ2-7
CASSLFREGTDTQYF,TGTGCCAGCAGTTTATTTCGGGAGGGCACAGATACGCAGTATTTT,TRBD2,TRBV28,many,TRBJ2-3
CASSSFLAGGRETQYF,TGTGCCAGCAGTTCTTTTCTAGCGGGAGGGCGAGAGACCCAGTACTTC,TRBD2,TRBV2,few,TRBJ2-5
CASRELETQYF,TGTGCCAGCAGGGAATTAGAGACCCAGTACTTC,.,TRBV7-3,.,TRBJ2-5
CSARTTLRGTQYF,TGCAGTGCTAGGACAACGCTCAGGGGGACCCAGTACTTC,.,TRBV20-1,.,TRBJ2-5
CASSLRRHSGGEPLGDEQFF,TGTGCCAGCAGCCTCCGCCGTCATAGCGGGGGCGAACCCTTAGGAGATGAGCAGTTCTTC,TRBD2,TRBV3-1,few,TRBJ2-1
CASSSFAGGTPTYEQYF,TGTGCCAGCAGCTCCTTCGCCGGCGGGACTCCGACCTACGAGCAGTACTTC,.,TRBV12-3/TRBV12-4,few,TRBJ2-7
CASSRQETQYF,TGTGCCAGCAGTCGTCAAGAGACCCAGTACTTC,.,TRBV5-1,many,TRBJ2-5
CASSTLGFTGQGTYEQYF,TGTGCCAGCAGCACTTTGGGATTTACGGGACAGGGAACCTACGAGCAGTACTTC,TRBD1,TRBV7-7,many,TRBJ2-7
CSADLNWGETQYF,TGCAGCGCCGACCTGAACTGGGGGGAGACCCAGTACTTC,.,TRBV29-1,many,TRBJ2-5
CSASPWAQGSLEQYF,TGCAGTGCTAGCCCCTGGGCACAGGGGTCCCTCGAGCAGTACTTC,TRBD1,TRBV20-1,few,TRBJ2-7
CASSLAGGSGDEQFF,TGTGCCAGCAGCTTAGCAGGCGGGAGTGGTGATGAGCAGTTCTTC,TRBD2,TRBV7-6,many,TRBJ2-1
CATSAGTGGIAQYF,TGTGCCACCAGTGCTGGGACAGGGGGGATAGCGCAGTATTTT,TRBD1,TRBV24-1,.,TRBJ2-3
CASSEGPRSNQPQHF,TGTGCCAGCAGCGAGGGCCCCCGGAGCAATCAGCCCCAGCATTTT,.,TRBV9,many,TRBJ1-5
CASSYWRGQGTDTQYF,TGTGCCAGCAGTTACTGGAGGGGACAGGGAACAGATACGCAGTATTTT,TRBD1,TRBV6-5,many,TRBJ2-3
CASSPGRGYNEQFF,TGCGCCAGCAGCCCCGGGCGGGGATACAATGAGCAGTTCTTC,.,TRBV5-1,many,TRBJ2-1
CASRGSGGTYEQYF,TGTGCCAGCAGGGGCTCAGGGGGAACCTACGAGCAGTACTTC,TRBD1,TRBV28,.,TRBJ2-7
CASSLDPPSREKLFF,TGCGCCAGCAGCTTGGATCCTCCTAGTCGGGAAAAACTGTTTTTT,.,TRBV5-1,few,TRBJ1-4
CASSLAGQGSKAFF,TGCGCCAGCAGCTTGGCCGGACAGGGGAGTAAAGCTTTCTTT,TRBD1,TRBV5-1,.,TRBJ1-1
CASSSRGQGFYEQYF,TGTGCCAGCAGTTCCAGGGGACAGGGCTTCTACGAGCAGTACTTC,TRBD1,TRBV12-3/TRBV12-4,few,TRBJ2-7
CASSWVGTSATDTQYF,TGCGCCAGCAGCTGGGTCGGGACTAGCGCCACAGATACGCAGTATTTT,TRBD2,TRBV5-1,.,TRBJ2-3